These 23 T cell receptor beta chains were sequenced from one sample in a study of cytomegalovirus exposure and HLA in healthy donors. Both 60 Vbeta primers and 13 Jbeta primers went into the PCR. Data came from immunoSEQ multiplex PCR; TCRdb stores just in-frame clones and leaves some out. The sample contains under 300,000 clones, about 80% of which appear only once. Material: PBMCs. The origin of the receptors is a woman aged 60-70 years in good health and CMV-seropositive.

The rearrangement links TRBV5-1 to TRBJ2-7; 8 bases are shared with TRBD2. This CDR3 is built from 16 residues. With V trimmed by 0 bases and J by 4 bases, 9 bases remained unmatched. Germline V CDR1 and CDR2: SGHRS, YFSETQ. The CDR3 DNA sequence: TGCGCCAGCAGCTTGGCCTCGGGAGGGATCCCTTACGAGCAGTACTTC. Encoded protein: CASSLASGGIPYEQYF.

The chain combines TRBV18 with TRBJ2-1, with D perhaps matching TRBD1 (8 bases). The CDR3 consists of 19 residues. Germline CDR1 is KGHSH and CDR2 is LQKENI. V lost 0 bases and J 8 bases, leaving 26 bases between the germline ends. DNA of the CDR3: TGTGCCAGCTCACCACCGGTCGGTTTGGACAGGGAAAGCGGGGATGAGCAGTTCTTC. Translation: CASSPPVGLDRESGDEQFF.

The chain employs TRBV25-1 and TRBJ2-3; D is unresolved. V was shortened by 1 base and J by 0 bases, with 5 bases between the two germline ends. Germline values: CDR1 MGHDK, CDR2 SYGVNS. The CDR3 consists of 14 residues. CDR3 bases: TGTGCCAGCAGTGAATCGGTTAGCACAGATACGCAGTATTTT. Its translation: CASSESVSTDTQYF.

The CDR3 sequence: CASSPTGGSSQPQHF. CDR3 DNA: TGTGCCAGCAGCCCGACAGGGGGCAGTAGTCAGCCCCAGCATTTT. This rearrangement joins TRBV27 to TRBJ1-5; TRBD1 matches 10 bases. Germline CDR1 and CDR2: MNHEY and SMNVEV (reference sequence). The CDR3 covers 15 residues. The V and J ends lost 6 bases and 6 bases, in that order; junction bases with no gene match: 8.

The CDR3 loop is CASSRDTLNEQYF. CDR3 DNA: TGTGCCAGCAGCCGGGACACCCTTAACGAGCAGTACTTC. The chain recombines TRBV25-1 with TRBJ2-7; D is perhaps TRBD1 (6 bases). The CDR3 length is 13 residues. V was cut by 6 bases and J by 5 bases, with 14 bases left in between. The germline CDR1 and CDR2 sequences are MGHDK and SYGVNS.

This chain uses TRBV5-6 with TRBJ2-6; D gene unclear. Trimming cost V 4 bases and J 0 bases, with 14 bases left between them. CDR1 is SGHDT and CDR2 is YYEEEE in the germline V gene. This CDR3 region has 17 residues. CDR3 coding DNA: TGTGCCAGCAGCCGAGCCCTCGGAGACTCTGGGGCCAACGTCCTGACTTTC. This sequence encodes CASSRALGDSGANVLTF.

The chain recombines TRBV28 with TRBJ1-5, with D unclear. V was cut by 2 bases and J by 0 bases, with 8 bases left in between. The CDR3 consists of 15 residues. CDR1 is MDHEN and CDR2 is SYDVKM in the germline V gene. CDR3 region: CASSLSSGSNQPQHF. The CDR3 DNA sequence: TGTGCCAGCAGTTTAAGCTCCGGTAGCAATCAGCCCCAGCATTTT. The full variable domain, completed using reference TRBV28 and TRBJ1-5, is DVKVTQSSRYLVKRTGEKVFLECVQDMDHENMFWYRQDPGLGLRLIYFSYDVKMKEKGDIPEGYSVSREKKERFSLILESASTNQTSMYLCASSLSSGSNQPQHFGDGTRLSIL.

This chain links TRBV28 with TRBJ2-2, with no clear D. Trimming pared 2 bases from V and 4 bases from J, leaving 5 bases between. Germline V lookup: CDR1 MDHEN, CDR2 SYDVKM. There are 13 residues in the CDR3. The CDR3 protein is CASSLSSTGELFF. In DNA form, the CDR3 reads TGTGCCAGCAGTTTAAGTAGCACCGGGGAGCTGTTTTTT.

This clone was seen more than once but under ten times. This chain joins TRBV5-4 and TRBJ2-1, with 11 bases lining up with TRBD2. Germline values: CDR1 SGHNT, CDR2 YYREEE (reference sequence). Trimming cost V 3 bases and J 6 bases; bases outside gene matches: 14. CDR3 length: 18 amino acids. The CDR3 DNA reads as TGTGCCAGCAGCTCCCCGGGGGGTAGCGGGAGGGTATTCAATGAGCAGTTCTTC. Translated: CASSSPGGSGRVFNEQFF.

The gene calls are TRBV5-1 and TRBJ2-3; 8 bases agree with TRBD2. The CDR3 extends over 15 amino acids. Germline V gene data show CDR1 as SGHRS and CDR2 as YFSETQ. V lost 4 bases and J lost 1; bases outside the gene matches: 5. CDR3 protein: CASSPGGTGTDTQYF. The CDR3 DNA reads TGCGCCAGCAGCCCGGGGGGGACGGGCACAGATACGCAGTATTTT.

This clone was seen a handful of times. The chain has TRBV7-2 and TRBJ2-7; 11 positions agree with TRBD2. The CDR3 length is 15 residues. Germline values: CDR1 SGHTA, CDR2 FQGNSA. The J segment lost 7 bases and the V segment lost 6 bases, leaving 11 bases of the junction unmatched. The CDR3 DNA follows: TGTGCCAGCAGTCCGGATGTAGCGGGAGGGCGGGAGCAGTACTTC. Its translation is CASSPDVAGGREQYF.

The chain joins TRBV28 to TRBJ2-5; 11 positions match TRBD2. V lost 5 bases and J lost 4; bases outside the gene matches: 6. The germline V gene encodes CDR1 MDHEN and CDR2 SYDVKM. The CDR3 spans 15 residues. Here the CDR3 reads CASSIRLAGTETQYF. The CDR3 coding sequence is TGTGCCAGCAGTATCCGACTAGCGGGAACAGAGACCCAGTACTTC.

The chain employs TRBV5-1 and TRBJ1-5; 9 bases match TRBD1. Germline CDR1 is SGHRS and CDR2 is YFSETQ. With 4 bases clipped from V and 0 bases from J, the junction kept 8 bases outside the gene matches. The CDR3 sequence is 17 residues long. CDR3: CASSPGQGDYSNQPQHF. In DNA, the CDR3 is TGCGCCAGCAGCCCGGGACAGGGTGACTATAGCAATCAGCCCCAGCATTTT.

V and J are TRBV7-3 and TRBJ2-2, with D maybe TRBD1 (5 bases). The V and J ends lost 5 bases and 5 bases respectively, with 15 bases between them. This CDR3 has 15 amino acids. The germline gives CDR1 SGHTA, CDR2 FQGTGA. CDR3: CASSPGQGQTGELFF. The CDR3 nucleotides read TGTGCCAGCAGCCCGGGCCAGGGCCAGACCGGGGAGCTGTTTTTT. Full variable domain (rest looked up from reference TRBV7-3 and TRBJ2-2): GAGVSQTPSNKVTEKGKYVELRCDPISGHTALYWYRQSLGQGPEFLIYFQGTGAADDSGLPNDRFFAVRPEGSVSTLKIQRTERGDSAVYLCASSPGQGQTGELFFGEGSRLTVL.

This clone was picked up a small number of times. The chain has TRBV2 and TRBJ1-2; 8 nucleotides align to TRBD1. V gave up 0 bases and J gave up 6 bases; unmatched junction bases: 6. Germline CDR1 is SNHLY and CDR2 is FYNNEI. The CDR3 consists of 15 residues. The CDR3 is CASSEAGRGRDGYTF. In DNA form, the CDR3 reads TGTGCCAGCAGTGAAGCGGGCAGGGGGCGGGATGGCTACACCTTC. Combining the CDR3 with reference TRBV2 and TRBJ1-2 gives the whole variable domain EPEVTQTPSHQVTQMGQEVILRCVPISNHLYFYWYRQILGQKVEFLVSFYNNEISEKSEIFDDQFSVERPDGSNFTLKIRSTKLEDSAMYFCASSEAGRGRDGYTFGSGTRLTVV.

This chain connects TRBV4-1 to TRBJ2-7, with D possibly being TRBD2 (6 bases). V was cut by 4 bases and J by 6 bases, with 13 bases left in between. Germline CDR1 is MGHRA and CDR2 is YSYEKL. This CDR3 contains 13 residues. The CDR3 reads CASSLTSGGEQYF. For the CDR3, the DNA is TGCGCCAGCAGCCTGACTAGTGGAGGCGAGCAGTACTTC.

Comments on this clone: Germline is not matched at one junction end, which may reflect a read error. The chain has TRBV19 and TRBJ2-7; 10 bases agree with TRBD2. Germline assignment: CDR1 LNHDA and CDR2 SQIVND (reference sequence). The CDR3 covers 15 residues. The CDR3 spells CASRSASGSSYGQYF. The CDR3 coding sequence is TGTGCCAGTAGATCGGCTAGCGGGAGCTCCTACGGGCAGTACTTC.

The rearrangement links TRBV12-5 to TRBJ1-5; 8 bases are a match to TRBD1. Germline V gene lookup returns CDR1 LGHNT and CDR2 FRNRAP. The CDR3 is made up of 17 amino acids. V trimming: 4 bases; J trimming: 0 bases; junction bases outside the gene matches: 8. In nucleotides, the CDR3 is TGTGCTAGTGGTTCCGGGACAGGCTCCTATAGCAATCAGCCCCAGCATTTT. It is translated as CASGSGTGSYSNQPQHF.

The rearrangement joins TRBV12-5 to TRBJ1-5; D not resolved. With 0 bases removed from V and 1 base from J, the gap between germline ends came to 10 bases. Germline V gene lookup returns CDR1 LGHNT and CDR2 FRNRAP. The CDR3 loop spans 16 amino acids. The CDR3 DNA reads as TGTGCTAGTGGTTTGGTACCTGGCTGGAGCAATCAGCCCCAGCATTTT. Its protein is CASGLVPGWSNQPQHF.

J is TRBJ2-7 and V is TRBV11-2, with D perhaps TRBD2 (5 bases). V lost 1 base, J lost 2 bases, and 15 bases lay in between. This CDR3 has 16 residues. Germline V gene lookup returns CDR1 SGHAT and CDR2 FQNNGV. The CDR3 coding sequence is TGTGCCAGCAGCTTAGGGGTTTCGGACGGGACCTACGAGCAGTACTTC. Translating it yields CASSLGVSDGTYEQYF.

The CDR3 nucleotides read TGTGCCTGGAGTCCAGGGTTGGTGTTAGAGACCCAGTACTTC. This sequence encodes CAWSPGLVLETQYF. The chain uses TRBV30 and TRBJ2-5; D might be TRBD1 (5 bases). The germline gives CDR1 GTSNPN, CDR2 SVGIG (reference sequence). V gave up 2 bases and J gave up 4 bases, with 14 bases separating them. The CDR3 has 14 amino acids.

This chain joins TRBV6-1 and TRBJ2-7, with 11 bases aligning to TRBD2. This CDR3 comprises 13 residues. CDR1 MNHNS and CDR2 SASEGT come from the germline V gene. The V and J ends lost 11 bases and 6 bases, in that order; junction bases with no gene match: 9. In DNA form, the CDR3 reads TGTGCCGGTAGACTAGCGGGAAATCCCGAGCAGTACTTC. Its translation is CAGRLAGNPEQYF.

CDR3 nucleotide sequence: TGTGCCAGCAGGCAGGGACAGCCCACTGAAGCTTTCTTT. Translating gives CASRQGQPTEAFF. This chain uses TRBV6-5 with TRBJ1-1; TRBD1 aligns across 7 bases. Trimming took 6 bases from V and 4 from J; bases not matched to a gene: 5. Germline CDR1 reads MNHEY; CDR2 reads SVGAGI. CDR3 size: 13 residues.